This T cell receptor (beta chain) was recovered during a study of blood T cell repertoires in COVID-19. Across the study: The United States, Italy and Spain were the sources of the acute and convalescent COVID-19 samples. T cells, B-cell-depleted T cells, or PBMCs supplied cDNA or gDNA.

Germline CDR1 and CDR2: LNHDA and SQIVND (reference sequence). The CDR3 loop spans 14 amino acids. The V segment lost 4 bases and the J segment 5 bases; nucleotides outside the gene matches: 0. As handled by the study authors: Nucleated cell counts were estimated from reference gene primer amplification. Using immunoSEQ multiplex PCR, the repertoire was profiled, and TCRdb retains in-frame clones only, with some absent. V and J calls and clone size are copied from that table; D and trimming were computed from the DNA. The repertoire holds 140,000 or so clones, around four fifths seen once, with 3.5% to 5% in the top ten.

The source is a woman aged 80 or over with acute or convalescent COVID-19. V gene TRBV19 combines with J gene TRBJ2-3; TRBD2 matches at 13 bases. Sequencing was carried out using peripheral blood. Here the CDR3 reads CASSRTSGRDTQYF. Written as DNA, the CDR3 is TGTGCCAGTAGTAGGACTAGCGGGAGAGATACGCAGTATTTT.